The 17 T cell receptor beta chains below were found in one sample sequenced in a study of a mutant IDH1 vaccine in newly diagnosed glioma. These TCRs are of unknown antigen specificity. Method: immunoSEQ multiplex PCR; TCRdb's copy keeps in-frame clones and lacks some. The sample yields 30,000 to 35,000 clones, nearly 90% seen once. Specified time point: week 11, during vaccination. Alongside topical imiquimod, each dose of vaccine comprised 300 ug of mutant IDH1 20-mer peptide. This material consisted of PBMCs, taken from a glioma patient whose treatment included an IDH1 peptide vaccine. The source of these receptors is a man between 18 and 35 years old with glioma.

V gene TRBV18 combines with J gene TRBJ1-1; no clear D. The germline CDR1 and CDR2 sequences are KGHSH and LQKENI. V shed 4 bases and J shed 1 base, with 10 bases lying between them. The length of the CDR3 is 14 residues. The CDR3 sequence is CASSQSNGNTEAFF. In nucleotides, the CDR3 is TGTGCCAGCTCACAATCGAACGGGAACACTGAAGCTTTCTTT. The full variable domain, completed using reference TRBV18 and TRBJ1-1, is NAGVMQNPRHLVRRRGQEARLRCSPMKGHSHVYWYRQLPEEGLKFMVYLQKENIIDESGMPKERFSAEFPKEGPSILRIQQVVRGDSAAYFCASSQSNGNTEAFFGQGTRLTVV.

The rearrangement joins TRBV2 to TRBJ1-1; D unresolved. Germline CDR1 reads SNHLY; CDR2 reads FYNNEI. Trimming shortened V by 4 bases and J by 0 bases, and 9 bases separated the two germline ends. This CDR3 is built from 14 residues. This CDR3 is CASSAAEMNTEAFF. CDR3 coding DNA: TGTGCCAGCAGTGCGGCTGAAATGAACACTGAAGCTTTCTTT.

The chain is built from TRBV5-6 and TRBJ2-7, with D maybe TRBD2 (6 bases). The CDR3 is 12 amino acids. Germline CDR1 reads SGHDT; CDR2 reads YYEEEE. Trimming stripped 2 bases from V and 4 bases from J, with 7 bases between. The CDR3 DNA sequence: TGTGCCAGCAGCTTCGGGGGATACGAGCAGTACTTC. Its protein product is CASSFGGYEQYF. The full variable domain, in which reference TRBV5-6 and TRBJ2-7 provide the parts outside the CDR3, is DAGVTQSPTHLIKTRGQQVTLRCSPKSGHDTVSWYQQALGQGPQFIFQYYEEEERQRGNFPDRFSGHQFPNYSSELNVNALLLGDSALYLCASSFGGYEQYFGPGTRLTVT.

CDR3 DNA sequence: TGTGCCTGCCGACAGGGGGCCTATGGCTACACCTTC. It yields the protein CACRQGAYGYTF. The chain recombines TRBV30 with TRBJ1-2; TRBD1 matches at 10 bases. The length of the CDR3 is 12 residues. Germline V gene sequence: CDR1 GTSNPN, CDR2 SVGIG (reference sequence). V lost 6 bases, J lost 4 bases, and 2 bases stayed unmatched.

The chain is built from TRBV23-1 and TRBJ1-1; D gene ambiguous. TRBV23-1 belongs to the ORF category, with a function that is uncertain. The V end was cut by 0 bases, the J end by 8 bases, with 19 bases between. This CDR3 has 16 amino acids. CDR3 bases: TGCGCCAGCAGTCAATCGAACGAGCGTTCGTGCCCAGAAGCTTTCTTT. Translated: CASSQSNERSCPEAFF.

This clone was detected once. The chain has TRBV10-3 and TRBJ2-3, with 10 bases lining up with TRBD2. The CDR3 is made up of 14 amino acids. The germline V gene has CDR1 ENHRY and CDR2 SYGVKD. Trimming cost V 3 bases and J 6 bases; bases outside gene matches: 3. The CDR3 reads CAISDTSGTDTQYF. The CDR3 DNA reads TGTGCCATCAGTGACACTAGCGGGACCGATACGCAGTATTTT.

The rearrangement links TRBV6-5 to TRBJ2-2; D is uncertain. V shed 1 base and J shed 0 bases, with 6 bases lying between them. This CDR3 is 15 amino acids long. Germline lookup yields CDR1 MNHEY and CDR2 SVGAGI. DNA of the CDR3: TGTGCCAGCAGTTACTTCGGAGCGAACACCGGGGAGCTGTTTTTT. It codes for CASSYFGANTGELFF.

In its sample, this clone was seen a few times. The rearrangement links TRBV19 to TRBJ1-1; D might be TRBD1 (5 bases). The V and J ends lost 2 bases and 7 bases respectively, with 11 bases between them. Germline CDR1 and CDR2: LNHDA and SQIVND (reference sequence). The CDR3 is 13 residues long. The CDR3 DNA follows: TGTGCCAGTAGTATAAGGGGACCGAATGAAGCTTTCTTT. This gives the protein CASSIRGPNEAFF.

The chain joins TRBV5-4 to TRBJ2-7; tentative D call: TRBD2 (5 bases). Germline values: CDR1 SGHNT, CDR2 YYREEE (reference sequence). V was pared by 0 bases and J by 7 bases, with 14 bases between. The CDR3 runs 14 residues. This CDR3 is CASSLDVLTGEQYF. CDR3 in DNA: TGTGCCAGCAGCTTGGATGTTCTGACGGGGGAGCAGTACTTC.

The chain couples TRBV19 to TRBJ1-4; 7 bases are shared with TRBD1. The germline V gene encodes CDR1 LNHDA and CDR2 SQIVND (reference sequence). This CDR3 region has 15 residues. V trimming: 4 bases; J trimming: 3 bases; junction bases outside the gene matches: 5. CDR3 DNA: TGTGCCAGTAGTACCTCAGGGGGTTCTAATGAAAAACTGTTTTTT. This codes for CASSTSGGSNEKLFF. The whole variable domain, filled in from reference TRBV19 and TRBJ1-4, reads DGGITQSPKYLFRKEGQNVTLSCEQNLNHDAMYWYRQDPGQGLRLIYYSQIVNDFQKGDIAEGYSVSREKKESFPLTVTSAQKNPTAFYLCASSTSGGSNEKLFFGSGTQLSVL.

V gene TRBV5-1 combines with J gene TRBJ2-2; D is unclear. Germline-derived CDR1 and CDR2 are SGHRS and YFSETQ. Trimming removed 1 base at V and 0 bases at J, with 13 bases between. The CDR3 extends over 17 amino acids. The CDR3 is CASSLSLKAPNTGELFF. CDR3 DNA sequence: TGCGCCAGCAGCTTGTCCCTCAAAGCTCCGAACACCGGGGAGCTGTTTTTT.

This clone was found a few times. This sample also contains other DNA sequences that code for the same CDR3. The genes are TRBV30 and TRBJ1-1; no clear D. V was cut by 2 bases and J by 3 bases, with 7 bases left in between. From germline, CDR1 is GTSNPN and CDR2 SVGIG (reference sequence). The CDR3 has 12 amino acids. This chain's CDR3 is CAWSYGHTEAFF. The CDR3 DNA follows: TGTGCCTGGAGTTATGGACACACTGAAGCTTTCTTT. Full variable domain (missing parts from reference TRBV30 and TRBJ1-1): SQTIHQWPATLVQPVGSPLSLECTVEGTSNPNLYWYRQAAGRGLQLLFYSVGIGQISSEVPQNLSASRPQDRQFILSSKKLLLSDSGFYLCAWSYGHTEAFFGQGTRLTVV.

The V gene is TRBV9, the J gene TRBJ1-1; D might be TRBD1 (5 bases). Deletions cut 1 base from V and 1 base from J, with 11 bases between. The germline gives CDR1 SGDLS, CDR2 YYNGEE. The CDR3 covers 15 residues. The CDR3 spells CASSVNPGTNTEAFF. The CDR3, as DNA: TGTGCCAGCAGCGTAAACCCGGGGACGAACACTGAAGCTTTCTTT.

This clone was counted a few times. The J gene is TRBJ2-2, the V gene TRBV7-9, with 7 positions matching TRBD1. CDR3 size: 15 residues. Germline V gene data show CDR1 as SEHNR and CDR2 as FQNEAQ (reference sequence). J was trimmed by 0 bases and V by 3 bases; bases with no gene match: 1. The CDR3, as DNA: TGTGCCAGCAGCTTTGGGACAGCGAACACCGGGGAGCTGTTTTTT. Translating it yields CASSFGTANTGELFF.

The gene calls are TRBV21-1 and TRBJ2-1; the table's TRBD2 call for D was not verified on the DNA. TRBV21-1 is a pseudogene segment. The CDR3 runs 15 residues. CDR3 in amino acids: CASSRGGASPNEQFF. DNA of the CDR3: TGTGCCAGCAGCAGGGGGGGGGCTTCCCCCAATGAGCAGTTCTTC.

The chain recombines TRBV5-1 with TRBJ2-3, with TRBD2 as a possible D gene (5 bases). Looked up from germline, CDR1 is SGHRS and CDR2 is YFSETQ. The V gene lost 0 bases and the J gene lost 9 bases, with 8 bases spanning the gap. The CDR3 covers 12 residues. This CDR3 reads CASSLAGITQYF. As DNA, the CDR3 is TGCGCCAGCAGCTTGGCCGGGATAACGCAGTATTTT. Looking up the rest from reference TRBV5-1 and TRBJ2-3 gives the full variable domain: KAGVTQTPRYLIKTRGQQVTLSCSPISGHRSVSWYQQTPGQGLQFLFEYFSETQRNKGNFPGRFSGRQFSNSRSEMNVSTLELGDSALYLCASSLAGITQYFGPGTRLTVL.

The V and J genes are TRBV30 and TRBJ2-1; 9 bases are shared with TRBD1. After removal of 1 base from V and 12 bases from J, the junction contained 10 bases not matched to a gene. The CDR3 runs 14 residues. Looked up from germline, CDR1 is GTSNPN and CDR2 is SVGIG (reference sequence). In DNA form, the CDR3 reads TGTGCCTGGAGTGCCCGGACAGGGGCCCGGGGGCAGTTCTTC. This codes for CAWSARTGARGQFF.